Each of the 30 T cell receptor beta chains below was sequenced from the same sample in a study of blood T cell repertoires in COVID-19. The assay was immunoSEQ multiplex PCR, and TCRdb's table has in-frame clones only and misses some. The data show hundreds of thousands of clones, with approximately 80% seen just once and nearly 5% held by the top ten. Sequenced: peripheral blood. The receptors shown here come from a woman over 75 with active or convalescent COVID-19.

The chain links TRBV12-3 or TRBV12-4 to TRBJ1-2; 7 bases agree with TRBD1. This CDR3 is built from 13 residues. After removal of 10 bases from V and 5 bases from J, the junction contained 10 bases not matched to a gene. CDR3 sequence: CATTDRVGYGYTF. The CDR3 DNA is TGTGCCACCACCGACAGGGTCGGATATGGCTACACCTTC.

The rearrangement joins TRBV10-3 to TRBJ2-1; D is perhaps TRBD2 (6 bases). Germline values: CDR1 ENHRY, CDR2 SYGVKD. Trimming cost V 8 bases and J 4 bases, with 12 bases left between them. This CDR3 has 13 amino acids. The CDR3 protein is CAIGREHYNEQFF. The CDR3 DNA reads as TGTGCCATCGGACGGGAGCATTACAATGAGCAGTTCTTC.

This chain joins TRBV28 and TRBJ1-4; TRBD1 might be the D (6 bases). Germline lookup yields CDR1 MDHEN and CDR2 SYDVKM. Trimming removed 3 bases from V and 4 bases from J, with 12 bases in between. There are 15 residues in the CDR3. This CDR3 reads CASSFPGGLNEKLFF. The CDR3 DNA is TGTGCCAGCAGTTTTCCGGGGGGCCTTAATGAAAAACTGTTTTTT.

The chain combines TRBV5-6 with TRBJ2-5; TRBD2 might be the D (5 bases). V lost 3 bases to trimming and J lost 5 bases, with 23 bases between them. The CDR3 runs to 17 residues. Germline lookup yields CDR1 SGHDT and CDR2 YYEEEE. CDR3 in amino acids: CASSSITQTRTAETQYF. CDR3 nucleotides: TGTGCCAGCAGCTCTATCACGCAAACCAGGACTGCGGAGACCCAGTACTTC.

This clone came up many times. V usage is TRBV18 and J usage is TRBJ2-1, with 9 bases matching TRBD2. The CDR3 spans 17 residues. Germline V gene data show CDR1 as KGHSH and CDR2 as LQKENI. V lost 6 bases and J lost 5; bases outside the gene matches: 14. CDR3 residues: CASSPRLAARTDNEQFF. The CDR3, as DNA: TGTGCCAGCTCCCCTAGACTAGCGGCACGCACCGACAATGAGCAGTTCTTC.

The rearrangement links TRBV2 to TRBJ2-7, with D tentatively TRBD1 (6 bases). The CDR3 runs to 13 residues. Germline V gives CDR1 SNHLY, CDR2 FYNNEI. V shed 8 bases and J shed 1 base, with 12 bases lying between them. The CDR3 reads CASGRTESYEQYF. For the CDR3, the DNA is TGTGCCAGCGGTCGGACAGAATCCTACGAGCAGTACTTC.

The V gene is TRBV28, the J gene TRBJ2-2; D is unresolved. The V and J ends lost 2 bases and 2 bases respectively, with 9 bases between them. This CDR3 comprises 15 residues. In germline, CDR1 is MDHEN, CDR2 SYDVKM. The CDR3 bases are TGTGCCAGCAGTTTAGGGCTATTCAACACCGGGGAGCTGTTTTTT. Protein sequence: CASSLGLFNTGELFF.

In the case of this clone: Distinct nucleotide sequences in the sample also encode this CDR3. The V call is TRBV5-1, the J call TRBJ1-3; D is unresolved. The CDR3 runs to 14 residues. Germline-derived CDR1 and CDR2 are SGHRS and YFSETQ. The V end lost 0 bases, the J end lost 0 bases, and 4 bases lay between the germline ends. DNA for the CDR3: TGCGCCAGCAGCTTGGGAGACTCTGGAAACACCATATATTTT. It translates to CASSLGDSGNTIYF.

A few counts support this clone. The chain joins TRBV6-2 or TRBV6-3 to TRBJ1-5; D is unresolved. The CDR3 consists of 15 residues. Germline lookup yields CDR1 MNHEY and CDR2 SVGEGT. V was cut by 5 bases and J by 5 bases, with 16 bases left in between. For the CDR3, the DNA is TGTGCCAGCAGTAACGCCCCGGGAGGATATCAGCCCCAGCATTTT. As protein: CASSNAPGGYQPQHF.

CDR3 nucleotide sequence: TGTGCCAGCAGCGCCCGGGACACCGCTATTCAAGAGACCCAGTACTTC. Its translation is CASSARDTAIQETQYF. The gene calls are TRBV7-9 and TRBJ2-5, with TRBD1 as a possible D gene (6 bases). The CDR3 length is 16 residues. The ends were cut back, 5 bases at V and 2 bases at J, with 18 bases in the middle. The V gene's germline CDR1 is SEHNR and CDR2 FQNEAQ (reference sequence).

This chain's CDR3 is CASRDRINEKLFF. CDR3 nucleotide sequence: TGTGCCAGCAGAGACAGGATTAATGAAAAACTGTTTTTT. The chain joins TRBV25-1 to TRBJ1-4; maybe TRBD1 (6 bases). The germline gives CDR1 MGHDK, CDR2 SYGVNS. Between the trimmed V and J ends, which lost 6 bases and 4 bases, there was a span of 9 bases. CDR3 size: 13 residues. The full variable domain, its missing parts supplied by reference TRBV25-1 and TRBJ1-4, is EADIYQTPRYLVIGTGKKITLECSQTMGHDKMYWYQQDPGMELHLIHYSYGVNSTEKGDLSSESTVSRIRTEHFPLTLESARPSHTSQYLCASRDRINEKLFFGSGTQLSVL.

The chain links TRBV18 to TRBJ2-2; 10 nucleotides line up with TRBD2. The CDR3 contains 16 residues. J gave up 4 bases and V 0 bases, and 2 bases lay outside the gene matches. The germline V gene encodes CDR1 KGHSH and CDR2 LQKENI. The CDR3 bases are TGTGCCAGCTCACCACCGGTAGCGGGAGGCACCGGGGAGCTGTTTTTT. This gives the protein CASSPPVAGGTGELFF.

The chain combines TRBV18 with TRBJ1-1; D is ambiguous. The CDR3 is made up of 15 amino acids. Germline-derived CDR1 and CDR2 are KGHSH and LQKENI. V lost 3 bases and J 4 bases, leaving 15 bases between the germline ends. CDR3 residues: CASSPQGLDGTEAFF. The CDR3 bases are TGTGCCAGCTCACCCCAAGGACTTGACGGCACTGAAGCTTTCTTT.

The table lists this clone with a few counts. The V call is TRBV14, the J call TRBJ2-1; D gene ambiguous. CDR1 SGHDN and CDR2 FVKESK come from the germline V gene. V lost 3 bases to trimming and J lost 13 bases, with 16 bases between them. This CDR3 spans 13 amino acids. Written as DNA, the CDR3 is TGTGCCAGCAGCCATAACCCGATAGAGTTTCAGTTCTTC. This translates into CASSHNPIEFQFF.

This clone was seen only a few times. The CDR3 DNA reads TGTGCCAGCAGTGCGGCGCCTAGGAACCAAGAGACCCAGTACTTC. Residues: CASSAAPRNQETQYF. This chain joins TRBV27 and TRBJ2-5; D remains ambiguous. V lost 5 bases, J lost 0 bases, and 13 bases lay in between. Per the germline V gene, CDR1 is MNHEY and CDR2 is SMNVEV (reference sequence). The CDR3 is made up of 15 amino acids.

This chain joins TRBV12-1 and TRBJ1-6. TRBV12-1 is a known pseudogene. The CDR3 extends over 18 amino acids. As DNA, the CDR3 is TGTGCCAGCCCCGAGAGCTTCCGACTCAGCTCCTATAATTCACCCCTCCACTTT. It encodes CASPESFRLSSYNSPLHF.

This clone was seen a single time. V usage is TRBV23-1 and J usage is TRBJ1-1; D is perhaps TRBD1 (5 bases). TRBV23-1 is identified as an open reading frame with a role that is uncertain. V was cut by 6 bases and J by 6 bases, with 32 bases left in between. The CDR3 spans 19 residues. CDR3 protein: CASRVPQSDNRAPDAEAFF. DNA of the CDR3: TGCGCCAGCAGGGTCCCTCAATCGGACAACAGAGCTCCAGACGCTGAAGCTTTCTTT.

The J gene is TRBJ2-7, the V gene TRBV7-2; D remains ambiguous. The germline V and J ends were trimmed by 5 bases and 12 bases, with 20 bases remaining between them. Germline loops: CDR1 SGHTA, CDR2 FQGNSA. The CDR3 has 13 amino acids. CDR3 DNA sequence: TGTGCCAGCAGCGCAGACCCCCCGTGGCGGCTGTACTTC. Its protein is CASSADPPWRLYF. Full variable domain (rest looked up from reference TRBV7-2 and TRBJ2-7): GAGVSQSPSNKVTEKGKDVELRCDPISGHTALYWYRQSLGQGLEFLIYFQGNSAPDKSGLPSDRFSAERTGGSVSTLTIQRTQQEDSAVYLCASSADPPWRLYFGPGTRLTVT.

This sequence joins TRBV6-5 and TRBJ1-4, with 7 nucleotides matching TRBD1. This CDR3 has 15 amino acids. CDR1 is MNHEY and CDR2 is SVGAGI in the germline V gene. The trim removed 6 bases at V and 0 bases at J, leaving 4 bases unmatched. In DNA, the CDR3 is TGTGCCAGCAGACCAGGACAGGCAACTAATGAAAAACTGTTTTTT. The encoded protein is CASRPGQATNEKLFF.

The genes are TRBV9 and TRBJ2-3; D not certain. V lost 3 bases and J 1 base, leaving 3 bases between the germline ends. Germline CDR1 and CDR2: SGDLS and YYNGEE. This CDR3 has 12 amino acids. CDR3 loop: CASSAGTDTQYF. The CDR3, as DNA: TGTGCCAGCAGCGCGGGCACAGATACGCAGTATTTT.

CDR3 sequence (DNA): TGTGCCATCAGTGGCGGACATTCAGAGACCCAGTACTTC. Encoded protein: CAISGGHSETQYF. The V call is TRBV10-3, the J call TRBJ2-5; D perhaps matches TRBD1 (5 bases). Germline assignment: CDR1 ENHRY and CDR2 SYGVKD. There are 13 residues in the CDR3. V lost 4 bases, J lost 4 bases, and 10 bases lay in between.

This clone was observed a few times. V gene TRBV27 combines with J gene TRBJ1-4; D is undetermined. This CDR3 contains 15 residues. Trimming cost V 5 bases and J 5 bases, with 15 bases left between them. Germline CDR1 and CDR2: MNHEY and SMNVEV (reference sequence). In DNA, the CDR3 is TGTGCCAGCAGTCTCTTGGGAGACCCCAATGAAAAACTGTTTTTT. This encodes CASSLLGDPNEKLFF. Using reference TRBV27 and TRBJ1-4 for the parts outside the CDR3, the full variable domain is EAQVTQNPRYLITVTGKKLTVTCSQNMNHEYMSWYRQDPGLGLRQIYYSMNVEVTDKGDVPEGYKVSRKEKRNFPLILESPSPNQTSLYFCASSLLGDPNEKLFFGSGTQLSVL.

This clone appeared a single time. The chain joins TRBV6-5 to TRBJ2-2, with D possibly TRBD2 on 6 matching bases. The germline CDR1 and CDR2 sequences are MNHEY and SVGAGI. Deletions cut 2 bases from V and 5 bases from J, with 6 bases between. The CDR3 covers 13 residues. The CDR3 is CASSYRGTGELFF. CDR3 coding DNA: TGTGCCAGCAGTTACCGGGGGACCGGGGAGCTGTTTTTT.

The CDR3 DNA is TGTGCCAGCAGCTTTGATCAGAATCAGCCCCAGCATTTT. Translating it yields CASSFDQNQPQHF. The V and J genes are TRBV7-2 and TRBJ1-5, with D uncertain. Trimming stripped 3 bases from V and 4 bases from J, with 7 bases between. From germline, CDR1 is SGHTA and CDR2 FQGNSA. This CDR3 has 13 residues.

This clone was detected once. This sequence joins TRBV2 and TRBJ2-2; D may be TRBD1 (5 bases). V gave up 3 bases and J gave up 5 bases, with 10 bases separating them. The CDR3 consists of 14 residues. The germline V gene has CDR1 SNHLY and CDR2 FYNNEI. The CDR3 region has the DNA TGTGCCAGCAGTGACAGGGTCGGGACCGGGGAGCTGTTTTTT. Protein sequence: CASSDRVGTGELFF.

This rearrangement joins TRBV2 to TRBJ2-5; 10 positions agree with TRBD2. With V trimmed by 6 bases and J by 5 bases, 6 bases remained unmatched. Germline V gene lookup returns CDR1 SNHLY and CDR2 FYNNEI. The CDR3 spans 14 residues. The CDR3 DNA reads as TGTGCCAGCAGAGTAGCGGGGGGTCGGGAGACCCAGTACTTC. Residues: CASRVAGGRETQYF.

The genes are TRBV14 and TRBJ1-6; D unresolved. Germline loops: CDR1 SGHDN, CDR2 FVKESK. V shed 1 base and J shed 0 bases, with 4 bases lying between them. CDR3 length: 15 amino acids. The CDR3 loop is CASSQVSSYNSPLHF. CDR3 DNA: TGTGCCAGCAGCCAAGTGAGCTCCTATAATTCACCCCTCCACTTT.

The J gene is TRBJ2-4, the V gene TRBV3-1 (or the pseudogene TRBV3-2); TRBD1 matches at 8 bases. J lost 6 bases, V lost 4 bases, and 8 bases had no gene match. There are 15 residues in the CDR3. Germline-derived CDR1 and CDR2 are LGHDT and YNNKEL (reference sequence). CDR3 DNA sequence: TGTGCCAGCAGCCCTCAGGGGGCCTTTACAAACATTCAGTACTTC. Its translation is CASSPQGAFTNIQYF.

V and J are TRBV7-9 and TRBJ2-2; TRBD2 aligns across 7 bases. CDR3 length: 16 amino acids. The V and J ends lost 4 bases and 4 bases, in that order; junction bases with no gene match: 9. CDR1 and CDR2 from the germline V gene are SEHNR and FQNEAQ (reference sequence). The CDR3 DNA is TGTGCCAGCAGCTATGGGAGGGTCCAACCCACCGGGGAGCTGTTTTTT. Its protein product is CASSYGRVQPTGELFF.

This rearrangement joins TRBV2 to TRBJ1-2; a weak D match, TRBD1 (5 bases). V lost 7 bases and J lost 3, with 24 bases in between. This CDR3 spans 17 amino acids. The germline CDR1 and CDR2 sequences are SNHLY and FYNNEI. CDR3 residues: CASTGGIGAGQYYGYTF. DNA for the CDR3: TGTGCCAGCACCGGGGGTATCGGTGCGGGGCAGTACTATGGCTACACCTTC.